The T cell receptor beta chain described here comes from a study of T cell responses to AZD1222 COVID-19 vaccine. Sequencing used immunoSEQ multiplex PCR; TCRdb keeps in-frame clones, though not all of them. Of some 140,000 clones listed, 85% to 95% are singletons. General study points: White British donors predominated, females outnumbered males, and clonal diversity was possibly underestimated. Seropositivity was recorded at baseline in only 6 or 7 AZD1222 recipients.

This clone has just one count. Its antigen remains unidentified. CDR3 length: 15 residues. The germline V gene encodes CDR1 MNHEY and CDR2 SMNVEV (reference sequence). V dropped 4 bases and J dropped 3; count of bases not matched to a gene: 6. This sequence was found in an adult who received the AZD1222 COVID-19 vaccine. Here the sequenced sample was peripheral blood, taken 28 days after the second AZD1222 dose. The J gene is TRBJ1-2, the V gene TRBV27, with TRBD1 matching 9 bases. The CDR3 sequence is CASSSWTGEDYGYTF. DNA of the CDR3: TGTGCCAGCAGTTCGTGGACAGGGGAGGACTATGGCTACACCTTC.